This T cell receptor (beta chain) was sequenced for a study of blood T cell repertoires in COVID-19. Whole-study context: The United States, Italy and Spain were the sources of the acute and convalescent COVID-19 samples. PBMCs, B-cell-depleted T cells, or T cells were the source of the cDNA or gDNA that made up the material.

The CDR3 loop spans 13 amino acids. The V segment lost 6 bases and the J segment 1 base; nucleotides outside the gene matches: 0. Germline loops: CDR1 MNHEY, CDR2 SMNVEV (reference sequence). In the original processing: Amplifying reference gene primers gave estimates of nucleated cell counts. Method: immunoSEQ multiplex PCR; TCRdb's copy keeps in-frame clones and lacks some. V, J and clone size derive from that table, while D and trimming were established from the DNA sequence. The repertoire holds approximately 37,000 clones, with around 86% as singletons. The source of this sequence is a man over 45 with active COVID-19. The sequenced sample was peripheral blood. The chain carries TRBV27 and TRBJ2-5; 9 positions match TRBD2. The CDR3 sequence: CASRLAGQETQYF. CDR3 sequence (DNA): TGTGCCAGCAGACTAGCGGGCCAAGAGACCCAGTACTTC.